A single sample is the source of the 13 T cell receptor beta chains below, sequenced in a study of blood T cell repertoires in COVID-19. Some clones are missing from TCRdb's copy, which holds only in-frame ones; the method was immunoSEQ multiplex PCR. The sample yields approximately 64,000 clones, roughly 80% seen once. Source material: peripheral blood. These receptors were obtained from a woman in her 70s with acute or convalescent COVID-19.

The table lists this clone with a few counts. The chain couples TRBV2 to TRBJ1-6; D is unresolved. Germline V gene lookup returns CDR1 SNHLY and CDR2 FYNNEI. V dropped 5 bases and J dropped 10 bases, with 12 bases sitting between them. The CDR3 contains 13 residues. The CDR3 protein is CASSPIGSSPLHF. In DNA form, the CDR3 reads TGTGCCAGCAGTCCTATCGGTTCCTCACCCCTCCACTTT.

CDR3 protein: CASRGRGTEAFF. The CDR3 nucleotides are TGTGCCAGCAGGGGTAGGGGGACTGAAGCTTTCTTT. The chain employs TRBV7-8 and TRBJ1-1; possible D gene TRBD1, 6 bases. The length of the CDR3 is 12 residues. The V end lost 6 bases, the J end lost 5 bases, and 10 bases lay between the germline ends. Germline-derived CDR1 and CDR2 are SGHVS and FQNEAQ.

V is TRBV5-1 and J is TRBJ2-1; the D gene is possibly TRBD2 (6 bases). CDR1 is SGHRS, CDR2 YFSETQ, per germline. Trimming took off 6 bases at V and 7 bases at J, with 32 bases between the two ends. The length of the CDR3 is 19 residues. CDR3 DNA sequence: TGCGCCAGCATCGCCGTGGGCGGGGAAGAGGGTGGCTCCCTGAATGAGCAGTTCTTC. As protein: CASIAVGGEEGGSLNEQFF. Full variable domain (outside the CDR3, taken from reference TRBV5-1 and TRBJ2-1): KAGVTQTPRYLIKTRGQQVTLSCSPISGHRSVSWYQQTPGQGLQFLFEYFSETQRNKGNFPGRFSGRQFSNSRSEMNVSTLELGDSALYLCASIAVGGEEGGSLNEQFFGPGTRLTVL.

The chain links TRBV5-5 to TRBJ2-5; TRBD2 matches 8 bases. This CDR3 spans 19 amino acids. Germline V lookup: CDR1 SGHKS, CDR2 YYEKEE (reference sequence). J lost 0 bases, V lost 4 bases, and 17 bases had no gene match. This chain's CDR3 is CASSPLPVTASGYQETQYF. CDR3 nucleotide sequence: TGTGCCAGCAGCCCACTCCCTGTTACGGCTAGCGGGTACCAAGAGACCCAGTACTTC.

This clone was found many times. This CDR3 is also generated by other DNA sequences in the sample. The genes are TRBV5-1 and TRBJ2-7; no clear D gene. V was cut by 0 bases and J by 4 bases, with 8 bases left in between. The CDR3 sequence is 13 residues long. Germline CDR1 reads SGHRS; CDR2 reads YFSETQ. The CDR3 DNA reads as TGCGCCAGCAGCTTGGGACTGGATTACGAGCAGTACTTC. Translation gives CASSLGLDYEQYF.

The rearrangement links TRBV7-6 to TRBJ2-3; possibly TRBD1 for D (5 bases). The length of the CDR3 is 19 residues. Trimming took off 1 base at V and 1 base at J, with 21 bases between the two ends. The germline gives CDR1 SGHVS, CDR2 FNYEAQ. This CDR3 reads CASSLGGARSEDGTDTQYF. CDR3 nucleotides: TGTGCCAGCAGCTTAGGTGGGGCGCGGTCTGAAGATGGCACAGATACGCAGTATTTT.

The rearrangement links TRBV5-1 to TRBJ2-3; perhaps TRBD1 as D (6 bases). Germline-derived CDR1 and CDR2 are SGHRS and YFSETQ. CDR3 length: 16 residues. V shed 0 bases and J shed 4 bases, with 15 bases lying between them. The CDR3 region is CASSLVLGAGADTQYF. The CDR3 nucleotides are TGCGCCAGCAGCTTGGTACTGGGGGCGGGCGCAGATACGCAGTATTTT.

The chain carries TRBV5-6 and TRBJ1-2; possibly TRBD1 for D (5 bases). The CDR3 runs to 13 residues. V lost 6 bases and J lost 7, with 16 bases in between. From germline, CDR1 is SGHDT and CDR2 YYEEEE. The CDR3 bases are TGTGCCAGCACCCTGGCGGGGGGTCGTGGCTACACCTTC. This gives the protein CASTLAGGRGYTF.

This clone was counted many times. The chain uses TRBV30 and TRBJ1-4; D gene unclear. Germline CDR1 reads GTSNPN; CDR2 reads SVGIG (reference sequence). V lost 4 bases, J lost 2 bases, and 11 bases lay in between. There are 14 residues in the CDR3. DNA for the CDR3: TGTGCCTGGACTACGTCTCGGACTAATGAAAAACTGTTTTTT. It translates to CAWTTSRTNEKLFF.

The chain combines TRBV30 with TRBJ1-1, with TRBD1 matching 7 bases. J lost 5 bases, V lost 3 bases, and 9 bases had no gene match. There are 14 residues in the CDR3. Looked up from germline, CDR1 is GTSNPN and CDR2 is SVGIG (reference sequence). The CDR3 DNA reads as TGTGCCTGGAGAAGACAGGGAATGGGTACTGAAGCTTTCTTT. Amino acids: CAWRRQGMGTEAFF.

The chain joins TRBV19 to TRBJ2-5, with D possibly matching TRBD1 (6 bases). The CDR3 contains 14 residues. Per the germline V gene, CDR1 is LNHDA and CDR2 is SQIVND (reference sequence). V lost 9 bases, J lost 8 bases, and 22 bases lay in between. The CDR3 sequence: CASTGAGAKRTQYF. For the CDR3, the DNA is TGTGCCAGCACTGGGGCAGGGGCCAAGAGAACCCAGTACTTC.

The V and J genes are TRBV7-2 and TRBJ1-1; D remains ambiguous. The CDR3 totals 13 residues. V lost 3 bases and J lost 1, with 6 bases in between. Germline CDR1 SGHTA, CDR2 FQGNSA. Here the CDR3 DNA reads TGTGCCAGCAGCTTTACAGAGAACACTGAAGCTTTCTTT. It codes for CASSFTENTEAFF.

The gene calls are TRBV10-3 and TRBJ1-2; tentatively, D is TRBD1 (5 bases). The CDR3 runs 13 residues. CDR1 and CDR2 (germline): ENHRY, SYGVKD. Trimming shortened V by 5 bases and J by 3 bases, and 10 bases separated the two germline ends. The CDR3 loop reads CAISSTEDYGYTF. The CDR3 DNA is TGTGCCATCAGTTCGACAGAGGACTATGGCTACACCTTC.